Listed below are T cell receptor beta chains from one sample, sequenced in a study of cytomegalovirus exposure and HLA in healthy donors. Using immunoSEQ multiplex PCR, the repertoire was profiled, and TCRdb retains in-frame clones only, with some absent. The sample lists about 180,000 clones, 77% occurring once. Sample: PBMCs. Receptors originate from a woman younger than 45 in good health and CMV-seropositive. CDR3s include the opening cysteine and the closing phenylalanine or tryptophan. D genes are given only for firm matches. Clone size, where shown, is once, few, many, or a class for clones that have expanded.

clone_size	v_call	j_call	d_call	cdr3_aa	cdr3_nt
.	TRBV6-5	TRBJ1-2	.	CASKQGYYGYTF	TGTGCCAGCAAGCAGGGATACTATGGCTACACCTTC
few	TRBV6-1	TRBJ1-3	.	CASTPVGNTIYF	TGTGCCAGCACTCCTGTCGGAAACACCATATATTTT
.	TRBV5-1	TRBJ2-3	.	CASSLSRVTDTQYF	TGCGCCAGCAGCTTGAGTCGGGTGACAGATACGCAGTATTTT
few	TRBV5-4	TRBJ1-1	.	CASRTAFGNTEAFF	TGTGCCAGCAGGACAGCTTTTGGAAACACTGAAGCTTTCTTT
.	TRBV7-8	TRBJ1-2	.	CASSVTRDGYTF	TGTGCCAGCAGCGTAACCCGAGATGGCTACACCTTC
.	TRBV29-1	TRBJ1-1	TRBD1	CSVVGGEAEAFF	TGCAGCGTTGTAGGGGGCGAAGCTGAAGCTTTCTTT
.	TRBV6-1	TRBJ2-1	.	CASSEGQYNEQFF	TGTGCCAGCAGTGAAGGGCAGTACAATGAGCAGTTCTTC
.	TRBV5-1	TRBJ2-5	.	CASSIGGATISETQYF	TGCGCCAGCAGCATAGGGGGGGCGACAATTTCTGAGACCCAGTACTTC
few	TRBV11-3	TRBJ2-1	TRBD2	CASGGQGGKNEQFF	TGTGCCAGCGGTGGGCAGGGAGGGAAAAATGAGCAGTTCTTC
.	TRBV7-9	TRBJ2-3	.	CASSLQGDTQYF	TGTGCCAGCAGCCTACAGGGAGATACGCAGTATTTT
.	TRBV7-3	TRBJ2-3	TRBD2	CASSLSGGLADTQYF	TGTGCCAGCAGCTTGTCGGGGGGGCTTGCAGATACGCAGTATTTT
.	TRBV9	TRBJ2-7	TRBD1	CASSVAAGQGYEQYF	TGTGCCAGCAGCGTAGCGGCGGGACAGGGGTACGAGCAGTACTTC
.	TRBV30	TRBJ2-3	.	CAGSTGTDTQYF	TGTGCCGGGTCGACAGGCACAGATACGCAGTATTTT
.	TRBV5-4	TRBJ2-7	TRBD2	CASSLWGGGPMDEQYF	TGTGCCAGCAGCTTATGGGGGGGAGGCCCTATGGACGAGCAGTACTTC
.	TRBV9	TRBJ2-2	TRBD1	CASSVGQGADFDELFF	TGTGCCAGCAGCGTAGGCCAGGGGGCTGACTTTGATGAGCTGTTTTTT
.	TRBV7-2	TRBJ2-3	TRBD2	CASRLLAGGATDTQYF	TGTGCCAGCAGGCTACTAGCGGGAGGTGCCACAGATACGCAGTATTTT
.	TRBV10-1	TRBJ2-7	.	CASSGASSYEQYF	TGCGCCAGCAGTGGGGCCTCGTCCTACGAGCAGTACTTC
.	TRBV19	TRBJ2-1	.	CASSLTLQGQFF	TGTGCCAGTAGTTTGACCCTACAGGGGCAGTTCTTC
.	TRBV28	TRBJ1-1	TRBD1	CASSGATGKNTEAFF	TGTGCCAGCAGTGGGGCGACAGGGAAGAACACTGAAGCTTTCTTT
.	TRBV2	TRBJ2-1	.	CASGLGMGANEQFF	TGTGCCAGCGGGCTAGGGATGGGGGCCAATGAGCAGTTCTTC
.	TRBV19	TRBJ2-2	.	CASSFYGSSTGELFF	TGTGCCAGTTCCTTCTACGGGAGTAGCACCGGGGAGCTGTTTTTT
.	TRBV28	TRBJ2-7	.	CASSLLAAPVWQYF	TGTGCCAGCAGTTTATTAGCGGCCCCCGTGTGGCAGTACTTC
.	TRBV7-8	TRBJ2-7	TRBD2	CASSPGLALSYEQYF	TGTGCCAGCAGCCCGGGACTAGCGCTTTCCTACGAGCAGTACTTC
few	TRBV6-5	TRBJ1-3	.	CASIKGRGNTIYF	TGTGCCAGCATTAAGGGGAGGGGAAACACCATATATTTT
.	TRBV10-3	TRBJ1-2	.	CAISEEYRENYGYTF	TGTGCCATCAGTGAGGAGTACAGGGAGAACTATGGCTACACCTTC
.	TRBV5-1	TRBJ2-1	TRBD2	CASSLGLAESYNEQFF	TGCGCCAGCAGCTTGGGTCTAGCGGAAAGTTACAATGAGCAGTTCTTC
.	TRBV7-6	TRBJ2-1	TRBD2	CASSLAYRSSGAYNEQFF	TGTGCCAGCAGCTTAGCGTACAGGTCTAGCGGGGCTTACAATGAGCAGTTCTTC
.	TRBV12-5	TRBJ1-1	TRBD1	CASSNRGWTEAFF	TGTGCTAGTAGCAACAGGGGATGGACTGAAGCTTTCTTT
.	TRBV30	TRBJ2-7	TRBD2	CAWQGGSGIYEQYF	TGTGCCTGGCAAGGTGGTAGCGGGATCTACGAGCAGTACTTC
few	TRBV2	TRBJ2-3	.	CASSGQRSDTQYF	TGTGCCAGCAGTGGACAAAGGTCGGATACGCAGTATTTT
.	TRBV7-3	TRBJ1-2	TRBD1	CASSAGGARGYTF	TGTGCCAGCAGCGCAGGGGGCGCGAGGGGCTACACCTTC
.	TRBV5-1	TRBJ2-5	TRBD2	CASSLDVASGQETQYF	TGCGCCAGCAGCTTGGATGTCGCTAGCGGACAAGAGACCCAGTACTTC
few	TRBV5-1	TRBJ1-1	TRBD1	CASSGTGTGGGNTEAFF	TGCGCCAGCAGCGGGACCGGGACAGGGGGGGGGAACACTGAAGCTTTCTTT
.	TRBV7-9	TRBJ1-5	TRBD1	CASSGQGAGQPQHF	TGTGCCAGCAGCGGACAGGGGGCAGGTCAGCCCCAGCATTTT
.	TRBV9	TRBJ2-3	TRBD2	CASTPEQLGLVDTQYF	TGTGCCAGCACCCCCGAACAGTTGGGACTAGTCGATACGCAGTATTTT
.	TRBV25-1	TRBJ2-7	.	CASSSGGGTGEQYF	TGTGCCAGCAGTTCCGGAGGGGGCACGGGCGAGCAGTACTTC
.	TRBV9	TRBJ2-7	TRBD2	CASSGLAEPYEQYF	TGTGCCAGCAGCGGACTAGCGGAACCCTACGAGCAGTACTTC
.	TRBV19	TRBJ1-2	.	CASKKGGQQYNYGYTF	TGTGCCAGTAAGAAGGGAGGGCAGCAGTATAACTATGGCTACACCTTC
.	TRBV5-1	TRBJ2-3	.	CASSTGRPGDTQYF	TGCGCCAGCAGCACAGGGCGCCCCGGAGATACGCAGTATTTT
.	TRBV7-2	TRBJ2-5	.	CASSINLQLAGETQYF	TGTGCCAGCAGTATAAACCTCCAACTCGCCGGAGAGACCCAGTACTTC
few	TRBV30	TRBJ1-5	TRBD1	CAWSPRRTGDQPQHF	TGTGCCTGGAGTCCTCGGAGAACAGGGGATCAGCCCCAGCATTTT
.	TRBV11-2	TRBJ2-4	TRBD2	CASSHTGTSGVGAKNIQYF	TGTGCCAGCAGCCACACCGGGACTAGCGGGGTTGGGGCCAAAAACATTCAGTACTTC
.	TRBV30	TRBJ2-6	TRBD1	CAWSMRQGPSGANVLTF	TGTGCCTGGAGCATGAGACAGGGCCCCTCTGGGGCCAACGTCCTGACTTTC
.	TRBV4-1	TRBJ2-7	TRBD1	CASSQIPGQGTYEQYF	TGCGCCAGCAGCCAAATACCCGGACAGGGGACCTACGAGCAGTACTTC
.	TRBV25-1	TRBJ2-7	.	CASSEAGKDEQYF	TGTGCCAGCAGTGAAGCAGGGAAGGACGAGCAGTACTTC